This T cell receptor beta chain was found in a study of breast tumors, draining lymph nodes, adjacent tissues. Only a few counts were recorded for this clonotype. Via MiXCR, TCRdb re-called the multiplex PCR reads, giving one row per CDR3 protein. The sample yields about 20,000 distinct CDR3 sequences, 25% to 35% seen once. The CDR3 runs 15 residues. V shed 0 bases, J shed 5 bases, and the junction held 7 bases outside the gene matches. Germline V gives CDR1 SGDLS, CDR2 YYNGEE. V usage is TRBV9 and J usage is TRBJ2-5, with TRBD2 matching over 7 bases. Sequenced input: breast tumor tissue. The TCR was taken from a female donor with breast cancer. Some clones in this sample may be carry-over from other donors' samples. The CDR3 protein is CASSVGTSVVETQYF. The DNA for the CDR3 is TGTGCCAGCAGCGTAGGAACTAGCGTTGTGGAGACCCAGTACTTC.